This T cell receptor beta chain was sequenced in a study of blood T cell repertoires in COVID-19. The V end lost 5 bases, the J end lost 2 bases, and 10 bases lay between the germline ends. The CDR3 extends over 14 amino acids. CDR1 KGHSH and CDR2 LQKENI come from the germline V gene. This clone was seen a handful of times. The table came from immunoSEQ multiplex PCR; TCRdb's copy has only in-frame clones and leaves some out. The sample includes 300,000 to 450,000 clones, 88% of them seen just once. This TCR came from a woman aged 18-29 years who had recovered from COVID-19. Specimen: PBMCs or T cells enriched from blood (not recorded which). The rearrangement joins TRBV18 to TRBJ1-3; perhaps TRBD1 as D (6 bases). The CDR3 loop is CASSFGQTGNTIYF. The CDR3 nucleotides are TGTGCCAGCTCATTCGGACAGACTGGAAACACCATATATTTT.